A single sample gave rise to the 12 T cell receptor beta chains below, sequenced in a study of blood T cell repertoires in COVID-19. Repertoires were generated with immunoSEQ multiplex PCR, while TCRdb's copy carries only in-frame clones and drops some. The sample contains 250,000 to 300,000 clones, roughly 90% of which appear only once. Input material: peripheral blood. Receptors originate from a woman aged 55-69 years with COVID-19, enrolled during active disease.

The chain recombines TRBV7-2 with TRBJ1-5; no firm D call. The V and J ends lost 6 bases and 0 bases respectively, with 12 bases between them. The CDR3 has 15 residues. Germline CDR1 is SGHTA and CDR2 is FQGNSA. The CDR3 spells CASSFLENSNQPQHF. The DNA for the CDR3 is TGTGCCAGCAGTTTCCTGGAGAATAGCAATCAGCCCCAGCATTTT.

The J gene is TRBJ2-2, the V gene TRBV7-3; the match to TRBD2 covers 7 bases. Germline values: CDR1 SGHTA, CDR2 FQGTGA. The CDR3 sequence is 15 residues long. J lost 6 bases, V lost 5 bases, and 9 bases had no gene match. CDR3 residues: CASSPTSGGSGELFF. Here the CDR3 DNA reads TGTGCCAGCAGCCCGACTTCGGGGGGTTCCGGGGAGCTGTTTTTT.

This clone was observed a handful of times. The chain uses TRBV6-5 and TRBJ1-1; D is uncertain. Germline values: CDR1 MNHEY, CDR2 SVGAGI. V was shortened by 7 bases and J by 0 bases, with 12 bases between the two germline ends. The CDR3 is made up of 14 amino acids. The CDR3: CASTRSTLNTEAFF. The CDR3 DNA reads TGTGCCAGCACAAGGAGCACCTTGAACACTGAAGCTTTCTTT.

To note about this clone: At one boundary the junction diverges from the germline segment, which might be a read error. The rearrangement joins TRBV4-2 to TRBJ1-1, with 10 positions matching TRBD1. CDR1 is LGHNA and CDR2 is YNFKEQ in the germline V gene. The CDR3 contains 15 residues. CDR3 region: CASSQVRTGGTEAFF. The CDR3 bases are TGTGCCAGCAGTCAAGTTAGGACAGGGGGCACTGAAGCTTTCTTT.

This clone was counted a few times. The chain carries TRBV12-3 or TRBV12-4 and TRBJ1-5; no definite D call. V was clipped by 6 bases and J by 9 bases, with 9 bases between them. This CDR3 contains 11 residues. CDR3 coding DNA: TGTGCCAGCAGCCTCGGTGGGCCCCAGCATTTT. Its protein product is CASSLGGPQHF.

This clone appeared a few times. The chain uses TRBV4-2 and TRBJ1-1, with D possibly matching TRBD1 (5 bases). The CDR3 runs 13 residues. Trimming stripped 4 bases from V and 8 bases from J, with 14 bases between. Germline CDR1 is LGHNA and CDR2 is YNFKEQ. The CDR3 DNA sequence: TGTGCCAGCAGCCCCCTTCGACAGCCAGAAGCTTTCTTT. Its translation is CASSPLRQPEAFF.

The table lists this clone with a count of one. This chain uses TRBV28 with TRBJ1-4; 9 bases fit TRBD1. V gave up 6 bases and J gave up 7 bases; unmatched junction bases: 18. Germline loops: CDR1 MDHEN, CDR2 SYDVKM. The CDR3 covers 18 residues. The CDR3 DNA sequence: TGTGCCAGCAGCTCCCATGGACAGGGGTTAGGGGTTACTGAAAAACTGTTTTTT. It translates to CASSSHGQGLGVTEKLFF.

V gene TRBV4-1 combines with J gene TRBJ1-1, with D perhaps matching TRBD1 (5 bases). The V end was cut by 2 bases, the J end by 12 bases, with 16 bases between. The CDR3 is 13 residues long. CDR1 and CDR2 from the germline V gene are MGHRA and YSYEKL. As DNA, the CDR3 is TGCGCCAGCAGCCAACACCTAGGGGCTCTTCCTTTCTTT. Protein product: CASSQHLGALPFF.

The chain has TRBV19 and TRBJ2-4; the match to TRBD1 covers 8 bases. The germline V gene has CDR1 LNHDA and CDR2 SQIVND (reference sequence). The CDR3 length is 16 residues. J gave up 0 bases and V 4 bases, and 5 bases lay outside the gene matches. In DNA form, the CDR3 reads TGTGCCAGTAGTAACGGACAGGGTCTAGCCAAAAACATTCAGTACTTC. Translation gives CASSNGQGLAKNIQYF.

This clone was seen a single time. This sequence joins TRBV19 and TRBJ1-6; 12 positions agree with TRBD1. The V gene end was trimmed by 4 bases and the J gene end by 9 bases; junction bases not matched to a gene: 4. Germline V lookup: CDR1 LNHDA, CDR2 SQIVND (reference sequence). The CDR3 consists of 15 residues. In DNA form, the CDR3 reads TGTGCCAGTAGTAGTCGGGACAGGGGGCTTTCACCCCTCCACTTT. Its protein product is CASSSRDRGLSPLHF. The full variable domain, in which reference TRBV19 and TRBJ1-6 provide the parts outside the CDR3, is DGGITQSPKYLFRKEGQNVTLSCEQNLNHDAMYWYRQDPGQGLRLIYYSQIVNDFQKGDIAEGYSVSREKKESFPLTVTSAQKNPTAFYLCASSSRDRGLSPLHFGNGTRLTVT.

The V and J genes are TRBV7-9 and TRBJ1-1; D not certain. Between the trimmed V and J ends, which lost 2 bases and 0 bases, there was a span of 16 bases. The germline V gene encodes CDR1 SEHNR and CDR2 FQNEAQ (reference sequence). The CDR3 extends over 17 amino acids. The chain's CDR3 is CASSLSPNRLMNTEAFF. For the CDR3, the DNA is TGTGCCAGCAGCTTATCCCCTAACCGACTCATGAACACTGAAGCTTTCTTT.

The chain carries TRBV7-9 and TRBJ2-1, with 12 nucleotides matching TRBD2. The CDR3 length is 17 residues. CDR1 and CDR2 from the germline V gene are SEHNR and FQNEAQ (reference sequence). V lost 3 bases and J lost 11; bases outside the gene matches: 14. The CDR3 coding sequence is TGTGCCAGCAGCTTCGTAGTTCATGGACTAGCGGGAACTAAGCAGTTCTTC. Protein: CASSFVVHGLAGTKQFF.